The present entry profiles one T cell receptor (beta chain) with its context. The sample is drawn from a study of blood T cell repertoires in COVID-19. Trimming stripped 5 bases from V and 2 bases from J, with 13 bases between. Germline V lookup: CDR1 PRHDT, CDR2 FYEKMQ (reference sequence). The CDR3 runs 14 residues. Method: immunoSEQ multiplex PCR; TCRdb's copy keeps in-frame clones and lacks some. The table lists fewer than 150,000 clones, 84% of them singletons, with 3% to 4.5% in the top ten. This chain connects TRBV13 to TRBJ2-7; tentative D call: TRBD1 (6 bases). This sequence was found in a man aged 50-59 years in a cohort exposed to, infected with or recovered from COVID-19 (not recorded which). Sequencing input: PBMCs or T cells enriched from blood (not recorded which). The CDR3 DNA is TGTGCCAGCAGCGACGGACAGCGAGCCTACGAGCAGTACTTC. The encoded protein is CASSDGQRAYEQYF.